This T cell receptor (beta chain) was sequenced for a study of blood T cells in healthy people across ages (dated by TCRdb to about 2015). Study-wide context: In model experiments, roughly one uniquely barcoded TCR beta cDNA molecule per two T cells was captured by template switching. To track age-related changes in TCR beta repertoire diversity, the study relied on deep sequencing normalized with unique cDNA molecular identifiers. The donors were split into four age groups: young (average about 15 years), middle-aged (39), aged (around 67) and long-lived (about 82). To avoid experimental bias, donors of different ages were spread randomly across the sequencing lanes. For two donors (one aged 18 to 29 and one aged 80 or older), the study analyzed two additional independent replicas of 1 million unique cDNA reads from the same blood draw. Beyond this particular receptor, the publication reports: Conclusive comparison of naive and antigen-experienced compartments was prevented by the profiling of bulk unsorted PBMCs. A strong correlation was found between observed TCR beta diversity and the percentage of naive T cells measured by flow cytometry. Donor CMV infection status was unknown, potentially confounding age-related changes in expanded clonotypes. Estimates of total diversity based on one million sequenced T cells were considered lower bounds and underestimates. Observed TCR beta diversity per million T cells fell roughly linearly with age, and a significant reduction was already apparent by age about 43. Compared with the aged group, the long-lived group had more naive CD4+ T cells, fewer expanded clones and increased TCR diversity, suggesting age selection.

Library creation used 5' RACE. Sequencing was performed on an Illumina HiSeq 2500. A second roughly 6 to 12 cycle PCR used a sample-barcoded 5' primer and a J-beta primer mix. Each TCR beta cDNA molecule received a unique molecular identifier from a template-switch 5' adaptor carrying 12 random nucleotides. Each sample yielded at least 3 million CDR3-containing paired-end reads. First-strand cDNA was synthesized from all RNA with the Mint cDNA synthesis kit, primed by a TRBC-specific oligonucleotide. Following uracil-DNA glycosylase treatment, a first 18-cycle PCR with universal primers M1SS and BC2_uni_R was performed on all cDNA. As for how the authors treated the data: For normalization, 1 million high-quality reads, each with a distinct molecular identifier, were randomly selected from each sample. Instead of being binned into consensus sequences, reads that shared molecular identifiers were thrown out. MiTCR, run with a Q25 quality threshold and the strictest error-elimination algorithm, handled CDR3 identification, clonotype clustering and error correction. A nonparametric unseen species model with Euler transformation was used to estimate lower-bound total TCR beta diversity. In-frame beta chains were kept once TCRdb had trimmed the public reads at Q25 with fastp and called clones with MiXCR. All rows with the same CDR3 protein become a single entry with the most common DNA and genes. In this record, the V and J calls reflect TCRdb's handling and not the investigators' own analysis. The sample table lists around 780,000 distinct CDR3 sequences, approximately 53% of them with a count of one. The top ten hold about a quarter of the sample.

Donors were roughly 40 systemically healthy Caucasian individuals from Russia aged roughly 6 to 90 years. Ten milliliters of peripheral blood were collected from each donor into EDTA-treated Vacutainer tubes. Ficoll-Paque density-gradient centrifugation was used to isolate PBMCs, with at least 7 million per sample. Total RNA was extracted from PBMCs with Trizol reagent, with at least 6 micrograms obtained per sample. The percentages of naive CD45RAhigh/CD27high T cells were determined by flow cytometry on a PBMC aliquot from every donor. This clonotype appeared many times. No cognate antigen has been identified for it. Its ends do not fully match the called genes, so a read error is possible. Taken from the germline V gene (reference sequence), the CDR1 and CDR2 loops are MNHEY and SMNVEV. Its CDR3 holds 13 amino acids, cysteine through phenylalanine. Just the 39-base CDR3 DNA is kept, in frame starting at base 1.

The source material was blood. Recombination linked TRBV27 to TRBJ2-5; the D gene identity is not certain. The receptor was isolated from a man aged 35-49 years in good health. In nucleotides, the sequence is TGCGCCAGCAGCCCCGGGTCACAAGAGACCCAGTACTTC. Its translation reads: CASSPGSQETQYF.